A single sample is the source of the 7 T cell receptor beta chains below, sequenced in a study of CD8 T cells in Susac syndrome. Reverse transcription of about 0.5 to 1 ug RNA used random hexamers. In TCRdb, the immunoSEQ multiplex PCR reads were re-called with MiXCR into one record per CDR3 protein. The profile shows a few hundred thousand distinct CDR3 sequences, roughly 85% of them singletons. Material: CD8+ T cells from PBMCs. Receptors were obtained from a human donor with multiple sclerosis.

The CDR3 loop reads CASSFGAQVYEQYF. CDR3 sequence (DNA): TGTGCCAGCAGTTTCGGGGCGCAGGTCTACGAGCAGTACTTC. This chain links TRBV6-6 with TRBJ2-7; tentatively, D is TRBD1 or TRBD2 (5 bases each). This CDR3 is built from 14 residues. Germline V gene sequence: CDR1 MNHNY, CDR2 SVGAGI (reference sequence). The V end lost 4 bases, the J end lost 3 bases, and 13 bases lay between the germline ends.

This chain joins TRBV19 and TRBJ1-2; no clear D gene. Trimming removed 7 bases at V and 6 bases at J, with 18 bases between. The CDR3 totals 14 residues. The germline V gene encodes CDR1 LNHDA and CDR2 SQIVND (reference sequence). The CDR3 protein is CASIDPRTVDGYTF. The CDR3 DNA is TGTGCCAGTATCGACCCTCGGACGGTGGATGGCTACACCTTC.

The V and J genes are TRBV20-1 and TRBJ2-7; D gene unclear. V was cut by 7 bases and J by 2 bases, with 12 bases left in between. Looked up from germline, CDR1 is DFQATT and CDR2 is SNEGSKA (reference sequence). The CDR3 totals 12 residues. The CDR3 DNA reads TGCAGTGGGAGAGACGTTACCTACGAGCAGTACTTC. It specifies CSGRDVTYEQYF.

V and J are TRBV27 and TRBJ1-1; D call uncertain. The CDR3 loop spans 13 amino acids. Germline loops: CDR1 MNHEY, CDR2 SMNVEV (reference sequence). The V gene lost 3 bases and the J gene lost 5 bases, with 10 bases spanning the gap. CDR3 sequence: CASSLGTRTEAFF. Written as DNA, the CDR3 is TGTGCCAGCAGTTTGGGCACTCGGACTGAAGCTTTCTTT.

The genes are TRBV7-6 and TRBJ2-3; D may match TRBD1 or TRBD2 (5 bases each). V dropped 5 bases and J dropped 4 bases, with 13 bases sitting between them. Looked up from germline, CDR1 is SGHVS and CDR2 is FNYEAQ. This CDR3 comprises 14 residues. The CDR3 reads CASSPAVGADTQYF. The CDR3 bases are TGTGCCAGCAGCCCGGCAGTGGGGGCAGATACGCAGTATTTT.

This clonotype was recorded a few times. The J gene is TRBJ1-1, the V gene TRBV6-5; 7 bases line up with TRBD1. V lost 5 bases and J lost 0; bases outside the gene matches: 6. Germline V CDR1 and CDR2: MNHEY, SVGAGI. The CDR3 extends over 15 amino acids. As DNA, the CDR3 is TGTGCCAGCAGTCTGGGACAGTTCATGAACACTGAAGCTTTCTTT. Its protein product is CASSLGQFMNTEAFF.

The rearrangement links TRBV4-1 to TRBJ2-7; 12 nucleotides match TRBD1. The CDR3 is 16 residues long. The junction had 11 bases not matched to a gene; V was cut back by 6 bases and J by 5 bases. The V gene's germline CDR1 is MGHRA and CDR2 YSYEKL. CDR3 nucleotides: TGCGCCAGCAGTCGAGACCCGGGACAGGGGGCGGACGAGCAGTACTTC. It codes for CASSRDPGQGADEQYF.